This is a list of T cell receptor beta chains from one sample in a study of CD4 T cells in relation to SARS-CoV-2 and coronaviruses. These receptors have no identified antigens. Data came from immunoSEQ multiplex PCR; TCRdb stores just in-frame clones and leaves some out. The sample comprises tens of thousands of clones, roughly 80% of which are singletons, and roughly 20% rests with the top ten. Material: memory CD4+ T cells from PBMCs, cultured in vitro. The receptors come from an adult with COVID-19. Each CDR3 is given without its conserved first and last residue. The order of the fields is CDR3 protein, D gene, V gene. D genes are given only for firm matches.

cdr3_aa: AWSRQETQY; d_call: -; v_call: TRBV30
cdr3_aa: ASSQDSTDTQY; d_call: -; v_call: TRBV4-2
cdr3_aa: ASSPGQLATNEKLF; d_call: -; v_call: TRBV18
cdr3_aa: ASSLFAGDVSGELF; d_call: TRBD2; v_call: TRBV5-1
cdr3_aa: ASRGRQGTEAF; d_call: TRBD1; v_call: TRBV6-5
cdr3_aa: ASGGSQNPRISYEQY; d_call: -; v_call: TRBV2
cdr3_aa: ASSKVDKH; d_call: -; v_call: TRBV21-1
cdr3_aa: AWRRATEAF; d_call: -; v_call: TRBV30
cdr3_aa: ASSYSPAPSLLQPQH; d_call: -; v_call: TRBV6-9
cdr3_aa: ASSLPPTNEKLF; d_call: -; v_call: TRBV28
cdr3_aa: ASSPGTSGTQY; d_call: TRBD2; v_call: TRBV5-1
cdr3_aa: ASSGYSGSQETQY; d_call: -; v_call: TRBV10-1
cdr3_aa: ASTLVQRTDTQY; d_call: -; v_call: TRBV5-1
cdr3_aa: ASSTSYEQY; d_call: -; v_call: TRBV7-9
cdr3_aa: ASSWDADLNTEAF; d_call: -; v_call: TRBV19
cdr3_aa: ASSLGRNNQPQH; d_call: -; v_call: TRBV7-9
cdr3_aa: ASSLSQGPTTEAF; d_call: -; v_call: TRBV28
cdr3_aa: ASRLQVATNEKLF; d_call: -; v_call: TRBV5-1
cdr3_aa: SASSGFSSGANVLT; d_call: -; v_call: TRBV20-1
cdr3_aa: ASSRINYGYT; d_call: -; v_call: TRBV7-2
cdr3_aa: ASSRSGTGNQPQH; d_call: TRBD1; v_call: TRBV6-5
cdr3_aa: ASSPQSFYEQY; d_call: -; v_call: TRBV18
cdr3_aa: ASSETSGANVLT; d_call: -; v_call: TRBV6-2/TRBV6-3
cdr3_aa: ASSLLAVKRITQY; d_call: -; v_call: TRBV7-3
cdr3_aa: ASSSGYEQY; d_call: -; v_call: TRBV12-3/TRBV12-4
cdr3_aa: ASSIGTGRSNQPQH; d_call: TRBD1; v_call: TRBV19
cdr3_aa: SASTGAGREQY; d_call: -; v_call: TRBV20-1
cdr3_aa: ASSPTAGAGNEKLF; d_call: -; v_call: TRBV7-9
cdr3_aa: AWNGIMSYNEQF; d_call: -; v_call: TRBV30
cdr3_aa: ASSLRTDTQY; d_call: -; v_call: TRBV11-2
cdr3_aa: ASSPISGRGTDTQY; d_call: TRBD2; v_call: TRBV18
cdr3_aa: ASSIMAGESNEQF; d_call: TRBD2; v_call: TRBV18
cdr3_aa: ASSPRAGGQGGELF; d_call: TRBD1; v_call: TRBV7-3
cdr3_aa: ATSRELSDFYGYT; d_call: -; v_call: TRBV15
cdr3_aa: ASSQRTSGYNEQF; d_call: TRBD2; v_call: TRBV19
cdr3_aa: ASSLLVNEQF; d_call: -; v_call: TRBV7-9
cdr3_aa: ASSPGRGKLF; d_call: -; v_call: TRBV3-1/TRBV3-2
cdr3_aa: ASSPSTPGANVLT; d_call: -; v_call: TRBV18
cdr3_aa: ASSLVTNEQF; d_call: -; v_call: TRBV7-9
cdr3_aa: ASSNDRGWNYGYT; d_call: TRBD1; v_call: TRBV7-9
cdr3_aa: ASSFGLAGVNEQF; d_call: TRBD2; v_call: TRBV5-1
cdr3_aa: ASSLARAGTGPGEETQY; d_call: TRBD1; v_call: TRBV5-8
cdr3_aa: ASSQGAGASYNEQF; d_call: -; v_call: TRBV4-2
cdr3_aa: ATGGLFGIGELF; d_call: -; v_call: TRBV19
cdr3_aa: ASSDSDRGELF; d_call: TRBD1; v_call: TRBV6-4
cdr3_aa: ASSVGGTGTDTQY; d_call: -; v_call: TRBV9